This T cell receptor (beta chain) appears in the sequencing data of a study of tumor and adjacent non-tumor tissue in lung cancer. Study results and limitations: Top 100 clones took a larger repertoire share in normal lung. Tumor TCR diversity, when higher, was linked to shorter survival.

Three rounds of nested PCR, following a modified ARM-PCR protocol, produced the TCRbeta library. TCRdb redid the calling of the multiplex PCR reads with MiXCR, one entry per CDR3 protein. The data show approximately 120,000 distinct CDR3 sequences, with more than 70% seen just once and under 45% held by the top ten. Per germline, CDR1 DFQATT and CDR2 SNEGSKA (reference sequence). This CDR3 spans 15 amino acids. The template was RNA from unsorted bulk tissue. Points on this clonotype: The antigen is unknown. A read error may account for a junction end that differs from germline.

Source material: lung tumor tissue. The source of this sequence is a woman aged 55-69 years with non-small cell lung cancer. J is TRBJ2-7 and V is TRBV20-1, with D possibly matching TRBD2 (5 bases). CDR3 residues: CNAGLPGGLSYEQYF. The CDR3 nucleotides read TGCAATGCTGGGTTACCTGGAGGCCTTTCCTACGAGCAGTACTTC.